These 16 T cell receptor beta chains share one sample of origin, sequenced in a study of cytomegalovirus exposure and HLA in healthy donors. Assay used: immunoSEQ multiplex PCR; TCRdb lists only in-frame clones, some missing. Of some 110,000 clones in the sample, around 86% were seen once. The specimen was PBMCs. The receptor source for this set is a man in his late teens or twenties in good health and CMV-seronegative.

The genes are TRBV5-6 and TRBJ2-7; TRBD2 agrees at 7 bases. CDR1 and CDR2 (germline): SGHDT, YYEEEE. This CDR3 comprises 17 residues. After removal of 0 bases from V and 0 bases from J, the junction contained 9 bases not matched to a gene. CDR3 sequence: CASSLAPGLTHSYEQYF. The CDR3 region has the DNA TGTGCCAGCAGCTTGGCCCCGGGACTAACTCACTCCTACGAGCAGTACTTC.

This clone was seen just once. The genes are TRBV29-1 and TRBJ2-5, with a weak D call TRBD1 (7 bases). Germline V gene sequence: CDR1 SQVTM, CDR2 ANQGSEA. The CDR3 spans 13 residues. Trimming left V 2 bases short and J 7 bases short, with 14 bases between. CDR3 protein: CSVESGRGATQYF. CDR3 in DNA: TGCAGCGTTGAATCGGGCAGGGGGGCGACCCAGTACTTC.

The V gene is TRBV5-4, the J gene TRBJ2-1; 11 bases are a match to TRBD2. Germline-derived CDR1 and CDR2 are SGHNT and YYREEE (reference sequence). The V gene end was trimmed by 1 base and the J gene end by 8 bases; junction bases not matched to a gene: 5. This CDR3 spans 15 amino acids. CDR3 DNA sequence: TGTGCCAGCAGCTTGAAACTAGCGGGAGAGGATGAGCAGTTCTTC. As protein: CASSLKLAGEDEQFF.

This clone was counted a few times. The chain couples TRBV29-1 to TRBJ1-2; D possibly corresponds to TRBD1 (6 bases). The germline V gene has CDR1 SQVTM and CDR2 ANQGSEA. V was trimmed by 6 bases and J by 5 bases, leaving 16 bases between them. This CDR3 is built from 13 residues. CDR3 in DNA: TGCAGCGTCCCTGGACAGTCTGGTTATGGCTACACCTTC. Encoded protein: CSVPGQSGYGYTF.

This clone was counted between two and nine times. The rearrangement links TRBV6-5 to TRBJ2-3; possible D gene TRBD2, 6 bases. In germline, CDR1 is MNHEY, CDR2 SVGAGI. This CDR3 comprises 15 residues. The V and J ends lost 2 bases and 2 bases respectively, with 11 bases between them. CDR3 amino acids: CASSYGGKATDTQYF. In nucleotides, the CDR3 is TGTGCCAGCAGTTACGGGGGGAAAGCCACAGATACGCAGTATTTT.

The CDR3 nucleotides read TGCGCCAGCAGCTTGTCCCCAGGGGACAGCAATCAGCCCCAGCATTTT. Residues: CASSLSPGDSNQPQHF. This rearrangement joins TRBV5-1 to TRBJ1-5, with D possibly TRBD1 on 6 matching bases. Germline V gene data show CDR1 as SGHRS and CDR2 as YFSETQ. Between the trimmed V and J ends, which lost 1 base and 1 base, there was a span of 12 bases. The CDR3 runs 16 residues.

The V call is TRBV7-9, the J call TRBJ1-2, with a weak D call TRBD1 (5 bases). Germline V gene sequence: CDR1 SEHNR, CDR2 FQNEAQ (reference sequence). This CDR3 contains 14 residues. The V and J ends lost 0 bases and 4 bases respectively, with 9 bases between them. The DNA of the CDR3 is TGTGCCAGCAGCTTAGCGGGGCAGTTCTATGGCTACACCTTC. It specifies CASSLAGQFYGYTF.

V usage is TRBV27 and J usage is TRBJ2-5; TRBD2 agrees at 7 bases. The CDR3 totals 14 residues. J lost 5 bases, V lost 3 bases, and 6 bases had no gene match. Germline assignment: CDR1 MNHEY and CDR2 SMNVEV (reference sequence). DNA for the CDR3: TGTGCCAGCAGTTTCAGACGCGGGAGTGAGACCCAGTACTTC. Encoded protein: CASSFRRGSETQYF.

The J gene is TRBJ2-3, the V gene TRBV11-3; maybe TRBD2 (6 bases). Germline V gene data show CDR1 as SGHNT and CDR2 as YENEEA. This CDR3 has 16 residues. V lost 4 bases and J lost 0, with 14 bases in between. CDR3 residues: CASSSKPGASTDTQYF. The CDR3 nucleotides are TGTGCCAGCAGCTCCAAGCCGGGAGCGAGCACAGATACGCAGTATTTT.

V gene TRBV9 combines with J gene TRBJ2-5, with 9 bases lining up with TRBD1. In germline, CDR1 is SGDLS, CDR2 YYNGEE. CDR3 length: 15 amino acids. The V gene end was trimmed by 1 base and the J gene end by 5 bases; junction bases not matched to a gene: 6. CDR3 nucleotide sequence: TGTGCCAGCAGCGTATCCGGGACAGGGATGGAGACCCAGTACTTC. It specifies CASSVSGTGMETQYF.

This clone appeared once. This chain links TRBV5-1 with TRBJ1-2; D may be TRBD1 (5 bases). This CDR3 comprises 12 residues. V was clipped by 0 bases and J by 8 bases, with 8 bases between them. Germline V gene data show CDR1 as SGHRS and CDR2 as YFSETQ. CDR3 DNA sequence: TGCGCCAGCAGCTTGGGGGGGGACGGCTACACCTTC. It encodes CASSLGGDGYTF.

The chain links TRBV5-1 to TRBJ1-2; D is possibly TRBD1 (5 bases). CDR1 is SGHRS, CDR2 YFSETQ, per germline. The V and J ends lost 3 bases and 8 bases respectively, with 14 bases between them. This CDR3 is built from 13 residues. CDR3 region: CASSYEGVNGYTF. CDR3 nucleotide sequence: TGCGCCAGCAGCTACGAAGGGGTAAACGGCTACACCTTC.

The CDR3 sequence is CASSGRTSGGPLGTQYF. The DNA of the CDR3 is TGTGCCAGCAGCGGACGGACTAGCGGGGGGCCTCTAGGGACCCAGTACTTC. V usage is TRBV7-9 and J usage is TRBJ2-5; 14 positions match TRBD2. V trimming: 5 bases; J trimming: 7 bases; junction bases outside the gene matches: 12. Germline CDR1 is SEHNR and CDR2 is FQNEAQ (reference sequence). There are 17 residues in the CDR3.

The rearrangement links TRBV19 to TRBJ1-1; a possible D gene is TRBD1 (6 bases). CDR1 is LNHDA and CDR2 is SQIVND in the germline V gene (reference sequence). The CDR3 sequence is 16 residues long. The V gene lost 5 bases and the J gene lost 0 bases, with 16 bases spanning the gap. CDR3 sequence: CASSSAGAGMNTEAFF. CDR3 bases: TGTGCCAGTAGTTCCGCAGGGGCCGGGATGAACACTGAAGCTTTCTTT.

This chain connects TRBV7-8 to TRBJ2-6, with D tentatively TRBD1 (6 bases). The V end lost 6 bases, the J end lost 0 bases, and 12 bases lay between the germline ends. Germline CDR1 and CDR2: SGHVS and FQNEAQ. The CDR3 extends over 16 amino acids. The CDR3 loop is CASSRDTFSGANVLTF. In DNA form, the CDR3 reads TGTGCCAGCAGTCGGGACACCTTCTCTGGGGCCAACGTCCTGACTTTC. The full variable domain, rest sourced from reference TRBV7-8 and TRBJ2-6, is GAGVSQSPRYKVAKRGQDVALRCDPISGHVSLFWYQQALGQGPEFLTYFQNEAQLDKSGLPSDRFFAERPEGSVSTLKIQRTQQEDSAVYLCASSRDTFSGANVLTFGAGSRLTVL.

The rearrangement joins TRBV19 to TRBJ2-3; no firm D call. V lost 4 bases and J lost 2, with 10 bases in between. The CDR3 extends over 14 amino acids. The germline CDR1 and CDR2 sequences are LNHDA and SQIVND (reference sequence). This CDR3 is CASSTYAPTDTQYF. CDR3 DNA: TGTGCCAGTAGTACCTACGCTCCCACAGATACGCAGTATTTT.